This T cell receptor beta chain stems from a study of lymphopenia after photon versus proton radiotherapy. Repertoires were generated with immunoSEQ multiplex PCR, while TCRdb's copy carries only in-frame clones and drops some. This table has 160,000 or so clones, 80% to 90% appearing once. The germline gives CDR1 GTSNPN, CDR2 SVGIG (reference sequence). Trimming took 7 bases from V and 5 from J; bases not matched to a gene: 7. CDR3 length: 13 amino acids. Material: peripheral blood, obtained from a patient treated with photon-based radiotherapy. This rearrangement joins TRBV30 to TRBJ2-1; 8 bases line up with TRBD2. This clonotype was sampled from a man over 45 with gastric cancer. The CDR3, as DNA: TGTGCCTTCGCTAGCGGGCTTGACAATGAGCAGTTCTTC. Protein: CAFASGLDNEQFF.